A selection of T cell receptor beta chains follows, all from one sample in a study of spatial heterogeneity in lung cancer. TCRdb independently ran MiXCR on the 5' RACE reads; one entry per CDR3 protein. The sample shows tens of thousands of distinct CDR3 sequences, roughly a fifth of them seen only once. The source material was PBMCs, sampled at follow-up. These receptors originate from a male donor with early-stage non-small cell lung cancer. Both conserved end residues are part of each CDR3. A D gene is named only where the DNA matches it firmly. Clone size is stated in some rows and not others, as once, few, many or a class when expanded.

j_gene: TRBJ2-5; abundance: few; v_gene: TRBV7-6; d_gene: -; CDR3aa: CASSSRDWPWETQYF; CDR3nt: TGTGCCAGCAGCTCCCGGGACTGGCCTTGGGAGACCCAGTACTTC
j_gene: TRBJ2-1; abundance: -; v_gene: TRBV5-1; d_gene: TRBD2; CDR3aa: CASSLTSGNRNEQFF; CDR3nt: TGCGCCAGCAGCTTAACTAGCGGGAATAGAAATGAGCAGTTCTTC
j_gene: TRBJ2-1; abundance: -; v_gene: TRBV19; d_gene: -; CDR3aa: CASSEGSSYNEQFF; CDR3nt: TGTGCCAGTAGTGAGGGCAGCTCCTACAATGAGCAGTTCTTC
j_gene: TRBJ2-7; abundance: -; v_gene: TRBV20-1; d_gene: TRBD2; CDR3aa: CSARDWGGGNEQYF; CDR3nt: TGCAGTGCTAGAGACTGGGGGGGAGGGAACGAGCAGTACTTC
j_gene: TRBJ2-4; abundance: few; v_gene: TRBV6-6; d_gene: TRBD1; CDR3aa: CASSYWDRRESLDIQYF; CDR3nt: TGTGCCAGCAGTTACTGGGACAGGCGAGAGTCATTGGACATTCAGTACTTC
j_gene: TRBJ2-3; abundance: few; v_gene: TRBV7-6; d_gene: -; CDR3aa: CASSLVAYTDTQYF; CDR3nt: TGTGCCAGCAGCTTAGTGGCGTACACAGATACGCAGTATTTT
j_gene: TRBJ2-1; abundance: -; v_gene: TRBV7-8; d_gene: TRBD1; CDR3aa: CASSSARTGPNEQFF; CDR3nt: TGTGCCAGCAGCTCGGCCAGGACAGGGCCCAATGAGCAGTTCTTC
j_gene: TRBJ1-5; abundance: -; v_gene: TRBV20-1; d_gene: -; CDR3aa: CSALGAGSRRNQPQHF; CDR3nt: TGCAGTGCCCTGGGGGCGGGGTCGCGTCGCAATCAGCCCCAGCATTTT
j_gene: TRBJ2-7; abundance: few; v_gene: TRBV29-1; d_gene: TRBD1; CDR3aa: CSGTGTGVEQYF; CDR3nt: TGCAGCGGCACCGGGACAGGGGTCGAGCAGTACTTC
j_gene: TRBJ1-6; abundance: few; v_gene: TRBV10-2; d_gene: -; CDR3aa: CASRGGTGQGSPLHF; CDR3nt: TGCGCCAGCAGAGGCGGAACAGGCCAAGGTTCACCCCTCCACTTT
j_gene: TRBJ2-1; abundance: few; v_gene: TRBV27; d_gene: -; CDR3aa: CASGARDRRLHNEQFF; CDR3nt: TGTGCCAGCGGCGCCCGGGACCGGCGGTTACACAATGAGCAGTTCTTC
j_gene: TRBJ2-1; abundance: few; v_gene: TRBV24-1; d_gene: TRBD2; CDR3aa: CATTLVAGAPSYNEQFF; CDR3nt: TGTGCCACCACCCTCGTAGCGGGAGCCCCGTCCTACAATGAGCAGTTCTTC
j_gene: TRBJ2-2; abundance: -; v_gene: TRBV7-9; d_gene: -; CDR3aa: CASSLASWELFF; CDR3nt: TGTGCCAGCAGCTTAGCGTCCTGGGAGCTGTTTTTT
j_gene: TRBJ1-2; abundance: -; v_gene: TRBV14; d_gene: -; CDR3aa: CASSQVTGGLYGYTF; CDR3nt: TGTGCCAGCAGCCAAGTGACAGGTGGGCTCTATGGCTACACCTTC
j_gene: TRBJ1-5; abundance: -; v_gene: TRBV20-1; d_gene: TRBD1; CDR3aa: CSASPLLTGNHQPQHF; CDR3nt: TGCAGTGCTAGTCCCCTTTTGACAGGGAACCATCAGCCCCAGCATTTT
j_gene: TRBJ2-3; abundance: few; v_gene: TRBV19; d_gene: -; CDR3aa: CATSLLQDTQYF; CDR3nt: TGTGCCACCTCACTCCTCCAGGATACGCAGTATTTT
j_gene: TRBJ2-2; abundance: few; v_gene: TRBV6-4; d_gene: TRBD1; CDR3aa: CASSMTGGNTGELFF; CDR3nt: TGTGCCAGCAGTATGACAGGGGGAAACACCGGGGAGCTGTTTTTT
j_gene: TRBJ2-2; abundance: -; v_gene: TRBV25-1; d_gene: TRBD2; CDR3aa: CASSEGLADTGELFF; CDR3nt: TGTGCCAGCAGTGAGGGACTAGCGGACACCGGGGAGCTGTTTTTT
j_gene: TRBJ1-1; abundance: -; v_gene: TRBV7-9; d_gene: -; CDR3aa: CASSHLERTEAFF; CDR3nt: TGTGCCAGCAGCCATCTGGAGAGGACTGAAGCTTTCTTT
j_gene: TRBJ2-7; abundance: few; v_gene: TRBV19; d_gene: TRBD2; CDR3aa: CASSIAGTSGSYEQYF; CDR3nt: TGTGCCAGTAGTATAGCCGGGACTAGCGGCTCCTACGAGCAGTACTTC